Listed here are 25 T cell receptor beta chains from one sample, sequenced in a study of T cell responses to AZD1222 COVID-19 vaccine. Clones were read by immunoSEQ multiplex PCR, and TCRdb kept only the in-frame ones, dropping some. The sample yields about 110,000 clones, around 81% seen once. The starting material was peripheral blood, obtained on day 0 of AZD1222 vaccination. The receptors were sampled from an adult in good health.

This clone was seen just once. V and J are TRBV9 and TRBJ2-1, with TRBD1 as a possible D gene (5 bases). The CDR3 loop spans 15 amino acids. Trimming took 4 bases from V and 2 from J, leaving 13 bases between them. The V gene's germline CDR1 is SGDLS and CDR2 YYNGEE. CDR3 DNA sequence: TGTGCCAGCAGCCCAGGGCCCCTCGCCTACAATGAGCAGTTCTTC. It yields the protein CASSPGPLAYNEQFF.

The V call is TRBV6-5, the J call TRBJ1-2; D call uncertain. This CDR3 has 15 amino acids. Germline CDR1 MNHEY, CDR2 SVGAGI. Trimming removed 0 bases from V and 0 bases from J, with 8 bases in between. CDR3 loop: CASSYSSVPNYGYTF. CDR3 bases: TGTGCCAGCAGTTACTCATCAGTTCCTAACTATGGCTACACCTTC.

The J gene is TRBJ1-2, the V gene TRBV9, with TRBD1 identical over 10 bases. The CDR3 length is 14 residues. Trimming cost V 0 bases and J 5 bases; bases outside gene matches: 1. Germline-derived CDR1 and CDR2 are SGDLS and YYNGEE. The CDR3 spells CASSVGDRGYGYTF. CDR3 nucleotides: TGTGCCAGCAGCGTAGGGGACAGGGGTTATGGCTACACCTTC. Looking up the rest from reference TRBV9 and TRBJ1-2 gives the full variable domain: DSGVTQTPKHLITATGQRVTLRCSPRSGDLSVYWYQQSLDQGLQFLIQYYNGEERAKGNILERFSAQQFPDLHSELNLSSLELGDSALYFCASSVGDRGYGYTFGSGTRLTVV.

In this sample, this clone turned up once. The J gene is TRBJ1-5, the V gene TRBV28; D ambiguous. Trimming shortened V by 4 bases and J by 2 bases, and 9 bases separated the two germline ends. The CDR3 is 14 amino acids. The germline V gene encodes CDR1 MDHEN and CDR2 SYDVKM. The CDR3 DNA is TGTGCCAGCAGTTCCGCCCCGGGCAATCAGCCCCAGCATTTT. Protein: CASSSAPGNQPQHF.

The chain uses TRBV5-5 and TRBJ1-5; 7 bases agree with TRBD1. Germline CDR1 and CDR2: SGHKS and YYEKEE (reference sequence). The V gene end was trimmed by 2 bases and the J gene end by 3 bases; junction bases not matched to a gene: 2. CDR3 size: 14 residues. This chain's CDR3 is CASSFGTVNQPQHF. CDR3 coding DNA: TGTGCCAGCAGCTTTGGGACAGTCAATCAGCCCCAGCATTTT.

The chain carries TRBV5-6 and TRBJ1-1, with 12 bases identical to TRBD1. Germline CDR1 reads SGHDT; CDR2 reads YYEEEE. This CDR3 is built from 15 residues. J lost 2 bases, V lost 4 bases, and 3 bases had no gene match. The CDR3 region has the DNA TGTGCCAGCAGCGGGACAGGGGGCTTCAACACTGAAGCTTTCTTT. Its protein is CASSGTGGFNTEAFF.

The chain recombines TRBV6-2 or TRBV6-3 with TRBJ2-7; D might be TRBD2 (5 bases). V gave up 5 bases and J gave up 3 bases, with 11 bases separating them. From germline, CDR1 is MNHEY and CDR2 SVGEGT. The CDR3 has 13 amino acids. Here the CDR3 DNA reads TGTGCCAGCAGTGTGAGGGAAAACTACGAGCAGTACTTC. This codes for CASSVRENYEQYF.

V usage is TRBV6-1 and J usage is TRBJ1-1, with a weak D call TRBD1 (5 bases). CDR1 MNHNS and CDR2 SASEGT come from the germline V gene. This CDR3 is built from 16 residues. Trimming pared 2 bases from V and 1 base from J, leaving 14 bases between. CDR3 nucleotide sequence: TGTGCCAGCAGTGAACGCCAGGGATCCTCGAACACTGAAGCTTTCTTT. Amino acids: CASSERQGSSNTEAFF.

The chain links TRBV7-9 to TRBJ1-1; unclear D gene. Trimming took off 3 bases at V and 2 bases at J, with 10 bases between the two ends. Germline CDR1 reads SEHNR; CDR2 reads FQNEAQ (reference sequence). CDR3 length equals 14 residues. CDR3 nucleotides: TGTGCCAGCAGCTTGGGCCAATCCAACACTGAAGCTTTCTTT. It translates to CASSLGQSNTEAFF. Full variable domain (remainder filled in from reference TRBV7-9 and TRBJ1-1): DTGVSQNPRHKITKRGQNVTFRCDPISEHNRLYWYRQTLGQGPEFLTYFQNEAQLEKSRLLSDRFSAERPKGSFSTLEIQRTEQGDSAMYLCASSLGQSNTEAFFGQGTRLTVV.

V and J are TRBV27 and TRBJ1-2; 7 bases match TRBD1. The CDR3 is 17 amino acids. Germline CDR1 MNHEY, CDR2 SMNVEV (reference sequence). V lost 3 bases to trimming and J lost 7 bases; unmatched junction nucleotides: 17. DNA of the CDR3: TGTGCCAGCAGTTTGTTCACCCACAGGGGTCCTACGGGTGGCTACACCTTC. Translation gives CASSLFTHRGPTGGYTF.

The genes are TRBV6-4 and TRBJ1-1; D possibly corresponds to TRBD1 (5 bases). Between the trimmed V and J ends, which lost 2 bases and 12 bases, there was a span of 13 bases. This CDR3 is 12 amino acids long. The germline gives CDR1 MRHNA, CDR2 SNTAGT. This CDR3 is CASSDMGDETFF. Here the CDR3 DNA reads TGTGCCAGCAGTGACATGGGGGATGAGACTTTCTTT.

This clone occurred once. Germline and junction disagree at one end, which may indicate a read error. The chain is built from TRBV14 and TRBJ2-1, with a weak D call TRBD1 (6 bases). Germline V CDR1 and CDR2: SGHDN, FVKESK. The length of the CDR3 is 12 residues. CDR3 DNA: TGTGCCAGCAGCCAAGAACGCCTACGACAGGTCTTC. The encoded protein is CASSQERLRQVF.

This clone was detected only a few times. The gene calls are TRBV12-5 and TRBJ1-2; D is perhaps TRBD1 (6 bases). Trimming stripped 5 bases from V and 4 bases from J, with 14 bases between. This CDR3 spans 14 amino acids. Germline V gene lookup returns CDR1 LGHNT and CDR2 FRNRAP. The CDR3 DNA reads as TGTGCTAGTGGTCCGGGGGACACCTTCTATGGCTACACCTTC. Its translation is CASGPGDTFYGYTF.

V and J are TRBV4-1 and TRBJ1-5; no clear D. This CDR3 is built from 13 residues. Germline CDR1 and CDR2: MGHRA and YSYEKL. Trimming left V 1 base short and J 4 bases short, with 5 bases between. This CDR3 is CASSQGGNQPQHF. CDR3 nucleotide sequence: TGCGCCAGCAGCCAAGGCGGAAATCAGCCCCAGCATTTT.

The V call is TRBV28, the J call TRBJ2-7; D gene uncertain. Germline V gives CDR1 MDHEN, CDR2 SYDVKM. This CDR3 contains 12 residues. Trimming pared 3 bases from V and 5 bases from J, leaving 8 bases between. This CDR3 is CASSFFLNEQYF. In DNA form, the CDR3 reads TGTGCCAGCAGTTTCTTCCTGAACGAGCAGTACTTC. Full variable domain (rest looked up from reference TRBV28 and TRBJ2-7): DVKVTQSSRYLVKRTGEKVFLECVQDMDHENMFWYRQDPGLGLRLIYFSYDVKMKEKGDIPEGYSVSREKKERFSLILESASTNQTSMYLCASSFFLNEQYFGPGTRLTVT.

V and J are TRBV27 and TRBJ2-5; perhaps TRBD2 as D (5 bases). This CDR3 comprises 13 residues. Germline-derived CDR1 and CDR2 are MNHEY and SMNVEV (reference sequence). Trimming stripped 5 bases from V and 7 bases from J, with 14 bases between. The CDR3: CASSLTGSGTQYF. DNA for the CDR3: TGTGCCAGCAGTCTAACGGGGTCAGGGACCCAGTACTTC.

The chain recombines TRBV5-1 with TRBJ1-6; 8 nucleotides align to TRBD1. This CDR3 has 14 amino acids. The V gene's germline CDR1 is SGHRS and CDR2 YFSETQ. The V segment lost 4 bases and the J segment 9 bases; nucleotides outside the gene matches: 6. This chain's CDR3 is CASSQDRVSSPLHF. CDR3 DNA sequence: TGCGCCAGCAGCCAGGACAGGGTGTCTTCACCCCTCCACTTT.

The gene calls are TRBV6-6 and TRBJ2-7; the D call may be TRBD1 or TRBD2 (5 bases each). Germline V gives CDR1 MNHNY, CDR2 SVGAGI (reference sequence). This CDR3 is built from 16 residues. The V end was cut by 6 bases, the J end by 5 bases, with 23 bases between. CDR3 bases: TGTGCCAGCAGCTCCGGGGCAGGGAAGGCTAGCAACGAGCAGTACTTC. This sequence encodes CASSSGAGKASNEQYF.

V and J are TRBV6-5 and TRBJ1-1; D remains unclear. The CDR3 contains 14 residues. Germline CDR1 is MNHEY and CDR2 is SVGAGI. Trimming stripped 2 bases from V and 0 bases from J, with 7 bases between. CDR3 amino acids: CASSYGLMNTEAFF. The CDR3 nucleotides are TGTGCCAGCAGTTACGGACTCATGAACACTGAAGCTTTCTTT.

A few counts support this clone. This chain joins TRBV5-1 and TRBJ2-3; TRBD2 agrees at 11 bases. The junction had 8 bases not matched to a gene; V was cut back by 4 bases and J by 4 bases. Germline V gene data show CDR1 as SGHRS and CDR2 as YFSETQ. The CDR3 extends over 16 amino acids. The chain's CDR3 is CASSPLAGGPADTQYF. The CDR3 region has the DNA TGCGCCAGCAGCCCATTAGCGGGAGGGCCAGCAGATACGCAGTATTTT.

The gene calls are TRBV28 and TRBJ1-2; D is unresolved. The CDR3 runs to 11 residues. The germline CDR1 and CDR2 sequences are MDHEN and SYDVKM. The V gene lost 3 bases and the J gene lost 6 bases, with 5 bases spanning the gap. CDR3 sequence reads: CASSLTDGYTF. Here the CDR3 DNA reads TGTGCCAGCAGTTTGACGGATGGCTACACCTTC.

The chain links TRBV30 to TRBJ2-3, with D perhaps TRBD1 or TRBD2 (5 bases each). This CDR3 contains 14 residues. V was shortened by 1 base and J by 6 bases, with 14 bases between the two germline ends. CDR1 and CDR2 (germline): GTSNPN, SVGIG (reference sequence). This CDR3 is CAWSEVGRGDTQYF. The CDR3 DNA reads TGTGCCTGGAGTGAGGTGGGGCGCGGGGATACGCAGTATTTT.

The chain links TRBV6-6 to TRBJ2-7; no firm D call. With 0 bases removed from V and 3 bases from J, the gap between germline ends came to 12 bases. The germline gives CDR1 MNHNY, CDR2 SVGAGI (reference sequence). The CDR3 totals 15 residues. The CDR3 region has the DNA TGTGCCAGCAGTTACTCTAAGAGCCTGATCTACGAGCAGTACTTC. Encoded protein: CASSYSKSLIYEQYF.

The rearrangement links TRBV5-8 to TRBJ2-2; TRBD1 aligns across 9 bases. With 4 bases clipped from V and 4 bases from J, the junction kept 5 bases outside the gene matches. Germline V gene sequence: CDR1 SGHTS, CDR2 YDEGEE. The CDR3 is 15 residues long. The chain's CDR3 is CASSKQGAGTGELFF. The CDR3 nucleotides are TGTGCCAGCAGCAAACAGGGGGCAGGCACCGGGGAGCTGTTTTTT.

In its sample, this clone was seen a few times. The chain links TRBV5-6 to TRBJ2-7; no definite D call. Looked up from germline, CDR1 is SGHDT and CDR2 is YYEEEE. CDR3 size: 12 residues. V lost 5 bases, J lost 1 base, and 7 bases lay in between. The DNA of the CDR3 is TGTGCCAGCAGTCGGGTTTCCTACGAGCAGTACTTC. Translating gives CASSRVSYEQYF.